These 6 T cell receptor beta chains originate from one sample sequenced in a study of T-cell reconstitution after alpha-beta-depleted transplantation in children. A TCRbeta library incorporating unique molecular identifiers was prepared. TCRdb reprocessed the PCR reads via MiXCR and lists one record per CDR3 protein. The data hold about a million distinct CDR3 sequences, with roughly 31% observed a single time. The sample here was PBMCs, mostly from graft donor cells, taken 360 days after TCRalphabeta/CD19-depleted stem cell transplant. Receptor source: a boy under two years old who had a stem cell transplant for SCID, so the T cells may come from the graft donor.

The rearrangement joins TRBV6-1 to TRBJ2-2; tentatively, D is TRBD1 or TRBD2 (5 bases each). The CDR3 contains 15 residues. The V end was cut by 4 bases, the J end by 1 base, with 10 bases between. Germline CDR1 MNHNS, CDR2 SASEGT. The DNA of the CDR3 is TGTGCCAGCAGTGTTCGGGGCCAGAACACCGGGGAGCTGTTTTTT. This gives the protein CASSVRGQNTGELFF.

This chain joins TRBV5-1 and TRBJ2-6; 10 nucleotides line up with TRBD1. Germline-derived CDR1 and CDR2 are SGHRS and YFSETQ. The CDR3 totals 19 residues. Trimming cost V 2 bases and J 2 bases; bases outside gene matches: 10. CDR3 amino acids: CASSFFGDRGSPGANVLTF. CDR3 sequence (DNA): TGCGCCAGCAGCTTTTTTGGGGACAGGGGATCACCTGGGGCCAACGTCCTGACTTTC.

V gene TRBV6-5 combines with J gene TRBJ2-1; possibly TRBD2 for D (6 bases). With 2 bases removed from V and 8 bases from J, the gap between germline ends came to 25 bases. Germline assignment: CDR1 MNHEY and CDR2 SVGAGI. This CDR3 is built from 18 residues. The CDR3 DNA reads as TGTGCCAGCAGTTACCCGAAGGGAGGAACTAGTCGACAACATGAGCAGTTCTTC. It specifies CASSYPKGGTSRQHEQFF.

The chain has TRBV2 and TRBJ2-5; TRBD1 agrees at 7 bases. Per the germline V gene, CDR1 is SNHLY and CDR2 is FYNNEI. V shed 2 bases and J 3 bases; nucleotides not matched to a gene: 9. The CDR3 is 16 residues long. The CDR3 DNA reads TGTGCCAGCAGTGAACGTCTGGGACAGAAAAAAGAGACCCAGTACTTC. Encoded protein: CASSERLGQKKETQYF.

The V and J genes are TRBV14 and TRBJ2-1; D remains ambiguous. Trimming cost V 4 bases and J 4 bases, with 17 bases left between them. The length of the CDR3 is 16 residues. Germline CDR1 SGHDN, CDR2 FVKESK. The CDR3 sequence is CASSPYDFPDYNEQFF. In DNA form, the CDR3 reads TGTGCCAGCAGCCCCTACGATTTCCCTGATTACAATGAGCAGTTCTTC.

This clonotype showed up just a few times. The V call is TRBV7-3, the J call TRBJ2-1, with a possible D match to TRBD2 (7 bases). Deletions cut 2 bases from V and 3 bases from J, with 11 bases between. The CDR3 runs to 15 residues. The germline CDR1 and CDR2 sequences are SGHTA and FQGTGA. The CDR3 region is CASSLRGGLYNEQFF. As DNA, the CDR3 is TGTGCCAGCAGCTTACGCGGGGGCCTCTACAATGAGCAGTTCTTC.